The next 20 T cell receptor beta chains were all read from a single sample in a study of blood T cell repertoires in COVID-19. Clones were read by immunoSEQ multiplex PCR, and TCRdb kept only the in-frame ones, dropping some. The top ten clones hold approximately 5.6% of a sample with some 200,000 clones, 82% of them seen once. Sequenced sample: peripheral blood. Every receptor here comes from a woman aged 70 to 79 with COVID-19, enrolled during active disease.

This clone was observed once. This chain connects TRBV28 to TRBJ1-1; no reliable D call. This CDR3 has 14 residues. Germline loops: CDR1 MDHEN, CDR2 SYDVKM. Trimming removed 8 bases from V and 5 bases from J, with 18 bases in between. The CDR3 is CASSHFGFRTEAFF. The CDR3 bases are TGTGCCAGCTCGCACTTTGGTTTCAGGACTGAAGCTTTCTTT.

The chain joins TRBV7-8 to TRBJ1-2; the D is unclear. This CDR3 is built from 13 residues. Germline V gives CDR1 SGHVS, CDR2 FQNEAQ. Trimming cost V 1 base and J 4 bases, with 7 bases left between them. CDR3 in amino acids: CASSLETSYGYTF. CDR3 nucleotides: TGTGCCAGCAGCTTAGAAACAAGCTATGGCTACACCTTC.

In this sample, this clone turned up once. V and J are TRBV10-1 and TRBJ2-6, with a weak D call TRBD2 (5 bases). Germline V gives CDR1 WNHNN, CDR2 SYGVQD (reference sequence). The CDR3 runs 15 residues. V was pared by 3 bases and J by 2 bases, with 8 bases between. The CDR3: CASSDPSTGANVLTF. The DNA for the CDR3 is TGCGCCAGCAGTGATCCTAGCACTGGGGCCAACGTCCTGACTTTC.

The chain uses TRBV7-2 and TRBJ2-2; 8 nucleotides agree with TRBD2. The ends lost 0 bases at V and 4 bases at J; junction bases unmatched: 10. The germline V gene encodes CDR1 SGHTA and CDR2 FQGNSA. This CDR3 comprises 18 residues. The CDR3 region is CASSLAYPGGNFTGELFF. The CDR3 bases are TGTGCCAGCAGCTTAGCTTACCCGGGAGGGAACTTCACCGGGGAGCTGTTTTTT.

The chain has TRBV2 and TRBJ2-7; a possible D gene is TRBD2 (7 bases). V lost 4 bases and J lost 5, with 18 bases in between. CDR1 and CDR2 from the germline V gene are SNHLY and FYNNEI. This CDR3 has 15 residues. CDR3 bases: TGTGCCAGCAGTGCCGGGGGCGGGAGCTTCAACGAGCAGTACTTC. This gives the protein CASSAGGGSFNEQYF.

This chain links TRBV14 with TRBJ2-7; D unclear. Germline V CDR1 and CDR2: SGHDN, FVKESK. This CDR3 spans 14 amino acids. V was clipped by 0 bases and J by 6 bases, with 12 bases between them. This CDR3 is CASSQELSGSEQYF. The CDR3 nucleotides read TGTGCCAGCAGCCAAGAGTTATCAGGATCCGAGCAGTACTTC.

In this sample, this clone turned up a few times. The chain carries TRBV20-1 and TRBJ1-1; D is unclear. Germline CDR1 reads DFQATT; CDR2 reads SNEGSKA (reference sequence). Trimming shortened V by 6 bases and J by 9 bases, and 14 bases separated the two germline ends. The CDR3 sequence is 11 residues long. CDR3 loop: CSAPREGKAFF. The CDR3 DNA is TGCAGTGCCCCCCGGGAGGGAAAAGCTTTCTTT.

For this clone: Because the CDR3's place on the DNA is in doubt, the DNA is left out and the CDR3 is given as listed by TCRdb. The gene calls are TRBV2 and TRBJ1-5; the table's D call, TRBD1, has no DNA check behind it. Both ends counted, the CDR3 spans 15 residues. Looked up from germline, CDR1 is SNHLY and CDR2 is FYNNEI. This CDR3 is CASILDKILNQPQHF.

J is TRBJ1-5 and V is TRBV2; 9 bases map to TRBD1. CDR3 length: 15 residues. The J segment lost 10 bases and the V segment lost 8 bases, leaving 15 bases of the junction unmatched. Germline-derived CDR1 and CDR2 are SNHLY and FYNNEI. The CDR3 DNA reads as TGTGCCAGCGACTTGGGACAGGGTGAAATCTATCCCCAGCATTTT. This encodes CASDLGQGEIYPQHF. The whole variable domain, remainder taken from reference TRBV2 and TRBJ1-5, is EPEVTQTPSHQVTQMGQEVILRCVPISNHLYFYWYRQILGQKVEFLVSFYNNEISEKSEIFDDQFSVERPDGSNFTLKIRSTKLEDSAMYFCASDLGQGEIYPQHFGDGTRLSIL.

The chain employs TRBV29-1 and TRBJ1-1; TRBD1 is a possible D gene (6 bases). The V gene lost 8 bases and the J gene lost 4 bases, with 23 bases spanning the gap. The germline V gene has CDR1 SQVTM and CDR2 ANQGSEA. This CDR3 spans 15 amino acids. In DNA form, the CDR3 reads TGCAGCCACTCCCAGATGACAGGCGGGAGCACTGAAGCTTTCTTT. This encodes CSHSQMTGGSTEAFF.

CDR3 in DNA: TGTGCCAGCAGTGAAGGCGGTCTGGGTGAGCAGTTCTTC. Amino acids: CASSEGGLGEQFF. The rearrangement uses TRBV25-1 and TRBJ2-1; D is undetermined. V dropped 2 bases and J dropped 9 bases, with 11 bases sitting between them. Germline V gene lookup returns CDR1 MGHDK and CDR2 SYGVNS. The CDR3 length is 13 residues.

This chain connects TRBV5-5 to TRBJ2-1, with TRBD2 as a possible D gene (5 bases). CDR3 length: 14 residues. Per germline, CDR1 SGHKS and CDR2 YYEKEE (reference sequence). Trimming stripped 0 bases from V and 6 bases from J, with 10 bases between. The DNA for the CDR3 is TGTGCCAGCAGCTTGGTGCACGGGGTCAATGAGCAGTTCTTC. This encodes CASSLVHGVNEQFF.

This clone was observed at least ten times. V gene TRBV6-2 or TRBV6-3 combines with J gene TRBJ1-2, with 9 bases fitting TRBD1. Trimming took 4 bases from V and 4 from J; bases not matched to a gene: 10. Germline V gene lookup returns CDR1 MNHEY and CDR2 SVGEGT. The length of the CDR3 is 16 residues. In nucleotides, the CDR3 is TGTGCCAGCAGTTCCCTCCCGGGACAGGGCTCCTATGGCTACACCTTC. Encoded protein: CASSSLPGQGSYGYTF.

This chain joins TRBV19 and TRBJ2-2, with a possible D match to TRBD2 (6 bases). V lost 8 bases and J 6 bases, leaving 10 bases between the germline ends. CDR3 length: 12 amino acids. Germline V gene sequence: CDR1 LNHDA, CDR2 SQIVND (reference sequence). CDR3 protein: CASYGGAGELFF. DNA for the CDR3: TGTGCCAGTTATGGAGGGGCCGGGGAGCTGTTTTTT.

The rearrangement links TRBV12-5 to TRBJ1-2; possibly TRBD1 for D (5 bases). CDR1 and CDR2 from the germline V gene are LGHNT and FRNRAP. The V end was cut by 1 base, the J end by 7 bases, with 16 bases between. The CDR3 is 15 residues long. This chain's CDR3 is CASGLANRLLRGYTF. CDR3 sequence (DNA): TGTGCTAGTGGTTTGGCTAACAGGCTACTGCGTGGCTACACCTTC.

The chain has TRBV28 and TRBJ1-5, with 8 bases aligning to TRBD1. This CDR3 is built from 15 residues. Trimming at V came to 5 bases and at J to 4 bases, leaving 7 bases not matched to a gene. Per the germline V gene, CDR1 is MDHEN and CDR2 is SYDVKM. The CDR3 region is CASSGGTGQNQPQHF. The CDR3 DNA is TGTGCCAGCAGTGGGGGGACAGGACAAAATCAGCCCCAGCATTTT. Looking up the rest from reference TRBV28 and TRBJ1-5 gives the full variable domain: DVKVTQSSRYLVKRTGEKVFLECVQDMDHENMFWYRQDPGLGLRLIYFSYDVKMKEKGDIPEGYSVSREKKERFSLILESASTNQTSMYLCASSGGTGQNQPQHFGDGTRLSIL.

V is TRBV18 and J is TRBJ1-2, with unresolved D. Germline V gives CDR1 KGHSH, CDR2 LQKENI. The CDR3 contains 16 residues. Deletions cut 0 bases from V and 4 bases from J, with 15 bases between. The DNA for the CDR3 is TGTGCCAGCTCACCACCTACTTCGGGGTCGACCTATGGCTACACCTTC. This sequence encodes CASSPPTSGSTYGYTF. Variable domain in full (rest from reference TRBV18 and TRBJ1-2): NAGVMQNPRHLVRRRGQEARLRCSPMKGHSHVYWYRQLPEEGLKFMVYLQKENIIDESGMPKERFSAEFPKEGPSILRIQQVVRGDSAAYFCASSPPTSGSTYGYTFGSGTRLTVV.

This rearrangement joins TRBV4-3 to TRBJ2-2; a possible D gene is TRBD2 (5 bases). Germline CDR1 is LGHNA and CDR2 is YSLEER. The CDR3 is 17 residues long. Trimming took off 4 bases at V and 3 bases at J, with 18 bases between the two ends. The CDR3 spells CASSPQPAAGDTGELFF. The DNA of the CDR3 is TGCGCCAGCAGCCCCCAACCGGCCGCGGGTGACACCGGGGAGCTGTTTTTT.

This chain uses TRBV19 with TRBJ1-1; 7 bases match TRBD1. Germline V gene sequence: CDR1 LNHDA, CDR2 SQIVND (reference sequence). V gave up 5 bases and J gave up 4 bases; unmatched junction bases: 4. The CDR3 totals 13 residues. The DNA of the CDR3 is TGTGCCAGTAGTCCACAGGGGAGCACTGAAGCTTTCTTT. This codes for CASSPQGSTEAFF. Based on the CDR3 plus reference TRBV19 and TRBJ1-1, the full variable domain is DGGITQSPKYLFRKEGQNVTLSCEQNLNHDAMYWYRQDPGQGLRLIYYSQIVNDFQKGDIAEGYSVSREKKESFPLTVTSAQKNPTAFYLCASSPQGSTEAFFGQGTRLTVV.

The chain joins TRBV7-9 to TRBJ2-2, with 8 positions matching TRBD2. This CDR3 is built from 17 residues. Germline assignment: CDR1 SEHNR and CDR2 FQNEAQ (reference sequence). Trimming removed 8 bases from V and 5 bases from J; junction bases left unmatched: 16. DNA for the CDR3: TGTGCCAGCCTTTCTCTGGCGGGGGGAACTTTGACCGGGGAGCTGTTTTTT. Translation gives CASLSLAGGTLTGELFF.